These 32 T cell receptor beta chains were all obtained from the same sample, sequenced in a study of T cells in Graves' hyperthyroidism and ophthalmopathy. TCR beta CDR3 regions were amplified from RNA. The TCR CDR3 first-round RT-PCR relied on the HTBI primer set. TCRdb reanalysed the multiplex PCR reads using MiXCR and keeps one entry per CDR3 protein. The sample records roughly 300,000 distinct CDR3 sequences, roughly 18% being singletons. Sequencing was performed on blood. The receptors were gathered from a woman between 45 and 65 years old with Graves' hyperthyroidism.

In its sample, this clonotype was seen many times. This sequence joins TRBV12-3 or TRBV12-4 and TRBJ1-6, with 10 bases that match TRBD1. This CDR3 comprises 14 residues. With V trimmed by 5 bases and J by 10 bases, 5 bases remained unmatched. CDR3 residues: CASSMTGGESPLHF. CDR3 bases: TGTGCCAGCAGTATGACAGGGGGCGAATCACCCCTCCACTTT.

There are many counts of this clonotype. The J gene is TRBJ2-3, the V gene TRBV20-1, with a weak D call TRBD2 (6 bases). The V gene lost 0 bases and the J gene lost 7 bases, with 11 bases spanning the gap. This CDR3 is 13 amino acids long. In germline, CDR1 is DFQATT, CDR2 SNEGSKA (reference sequence). The CDR3 is CSARDTAGYTQYF. In nucleotides, the CDR3 is TGCAGTGCTAGAGATACCGCGGGGTATACGCAGTATTTT.

The chain recombines TRBV9 with TRBJ2-7; TRBD2 might be the D (6 bases). CDR3 size: 14 residues. Trimming took off 7 bases at V and 2 bases at J, with 16 bases between the two ends. Germline CDR1 and CDR2: SGDLS and YYNGEE. CDR3 protein: CASHHGGSPYEQYV. DNA of the CDR3: TGTGCCAGCCACCACGGGGGTTCCCCCTACGAGCAGTACGTC.

CDR3 sequence: CAWSPPFVDEQFF. The CDR3, as DNA: TGTGCCTGGAGTCCACCCTTCGTCGATGAGCAGTTCTTC. The rearrangement uses TRBV30 and TRBJ2-1; unclear D gene. The CDR3 contains 13 residues. V lost 2 bases to trimming and J lost 8 bases, with 13 bases between them. Per germline, CDR1 GTSNPN and CDR2 SVGIG (reference sequence).

This clonotype has a handful of counts. CDR3 sequence (DNA): TGTGCCAGCAGTTTATCTGGACGGGGCTATGGCTACACCTTC. It specifies CASSLSGRGYGYTF. This chain connects TRBV27 to TRBJ1-2; D unresolved. This CDR3 is built from 14 residues. Trimming shortened V by 0 bases and J by 4 bases, and 9 bases separated the two germline ends. Germline V gene lookup returns CDR1 MNHEY and CDR2 SMNVEV (reference sequence).

V and J are TRBV7-9 and TRBJ2-7; 7 bases are a match to TRBD2. Germline CDR1 SEHNR, CDR2 FQNEAQ (reference sequence). Germline trimming cut 6 bases from V and 3 bases from J; bases unmatched to any gene: 11. The CDR3 extends over 15 amino acids. The CDR3 DNA reads TGTGCCAGCAGTGAGTTTAGCGGGTCAAACTACGAGCAGTACTTC. It yields the protein CASSEFSGSNYEQYF.

This clonotype was seen repeatedly, ten times or more. This rearrangement joins TRBV3-1 to TRBJ2-4; D unresolved. Trimming took 1 base from V and 8 from J, leaving 6 bases between them. In germline, CDR1 is LGHDT, CDR2 YNNKEL (reference sequence). This CDR3 region has 12 residues. DNA for the CDR3: TGTGCCAGCAGCCAAGGACTCGACATTCAGTACTTC. Protein sequence: CASSQGLDIQYF. The full variable domain, its missing parts supplied by reference TRBV3-1 and TRBJ2-4, is DTAVSQTPKYLVTQMGNDKSIKCEQNLGHDTMYWYKQDSKKFLKIMFSYNNKELIINETVPNRFSPKSPDKAHLNLHINSLELGDSAVYFCASSQGLDIQYFGAGTRLSVL.

The chain is built from TRBV2 and TRBJ1-2, with D maybe TRBD1 (5 bases). Deletions cut 6 bases from V and 8 bases from J, with 16 bases between. CDR1 and CDR2 (germline): SNHLY, FYNNEI. The CDR3 has 13 residues. The CDR3 is CASRAGMAWGYTF. The DNA of the CDR3 is TGTGCCAGCAGGGCAGGGATGGCTTGGGGCTACACCTTC.

The V and J genes are TRBV4-1 and TRBJ2-7, with 10 bases identical to TRBD2. From germline, CDR1 is MGHRA and CDR2 YSYEKL. There are 16 residues in the CDR3. Trimming cost V 1 base and J 5 bases; bases outside gene matches: 8. The CDR3 nucleotides are TGCGCCAGCAGCCAAGGGGCAACTAGCGGGAAAAACGAGCAGTACTTC. Amino acid sequence: CASSQGATSGKNEQYF.

The sample holds many counts of this clonotype. This sequence joins TRBV12-3 or TRBV12-4 and TRBJ2-3; 10 bases fit TRBD2. CDR3 size: 16 residues. The trim removed 6 bases at V and 1 base at J, leaving 7 bases unmatched. CDR3 loop: CASSSGLAEGTDTQYF. The CDR3 DNA sequence: TGTGCCAGCAGCTCCGGACTAGCGGAGGGCACAGATACGCAGTATTTT.

This clonotype showed up just a few times. The V and J genes are TRBV19 and TRBJ1-1, with D tentatively TRBD1 (6 bases). Germline V gives CDR1 LNHDA, CDR2 SQIVND (reference sequence). There are 15 residues in the CDR3. Trimming took 2 bases from V and 5 from J, leaving 15 bases between them. This CDR3 reads CASSIYFGGGTEAFF. As DNA, the CDR3 is TGTGCCAGTAGTATATATTTCGGGGGCGGAACTGAAGCTTTCTTT.

This clonotype was seen ten or more times. The V call is TRBV12-3 or TRBV12-4, the J call TRBJ1-2; TRBD1 agrees at 7 bases. V gave up 6 bases and J gave up 5 bases; unmatched junction bases: 15. This CDR3 contains 16 residues. The CDR3 here is CASSPSPDRALYGYTF. The CDR3 DNA reads as TGTGCCAGCAGCCCCTCTCCAGACAGGGCTCTGTATGGCTACACCTTC.

This clonotype was recorded many times. The chain uses TRBV2 and TRBJ2-7; D is possibly TRBD2 (6 bases). Between the trimmed V and J ends, which lost 4 bases and 1 base, there was a span of 8 bases. Looked up from germline, CDR1 is SNHLY and CDR2 is FYNNEI. The CDR3 is 13 amino acids. CDR3 DNA: TGTGCCAGCAGTGGCGGGGCGTCCTACGAGCAGTACTTC. This translates into CASSGGASYEQYF.

This clonotype was counted between two and nine times. J is TRBJ2-2 and V is TRBV5-1; D is undetermined. Looked up from germline, CDR1 is SGHRS and CDR2 is YFSETQ. V was pared by 4 bases and J by 6 bases, with 7 bases between. CDR3 size: 12 residues. The DNA for the CDR3 is TGCGCCAGCAGCCCCGACCCCGGGGAGCTGTTTTTT. Translated: CASSPDPGELFF. Looking up the rest from reference TRBV5-1 and TRBJ2-2 gives the full variable domain: KAGVTQTPRYLIKTRGQQVTLSCSPISGHRSVSWYQQTPGQGLQFLFEYFSETQRNKGNFPGRFSGRQFSNSRSEMNVSTLELGDSALYLCASSPDPGELFFGEGSRLTVL.

This clonotype has a count of ten or more. The CDR3 DNA is TGTGCCAGCAGCTTGGCGGGGGGAGGAGGCTACGAGCAGTACTTC. It encodes CASSLAGGGGYEQYF. The chain joins TRBV7-2 to TRBJ2-7; TRBD2 aligns across 8 bases. Germline CDR1 reads SGHTA; CDR2 reads FQGNSA. The CDR3 spans 15 residues. The ends lost 3 bases at V and 3 bases at J; junction bases unmatched: 7. Full variable domain (remainder filled in from reference TRBV7-2 and TRBJ2-7): GAGVSQSPSNKVTEKGKDVELRCDPISGHTALYWYRQSLGQGLEFLIYFQGNSAPDKSGLPSDRFSAERTGGSVSTLTIQRTQQEDSAVYLCASSLAGGGGYEQYFGPGTRLTVT.

This clonotype appeared many times. The chain recombines TRBV3-1 with TRBJ2-3, with D unclear. V was cut by 1 base and J by 4 bases, with 3 bases left in between. This CDR3 is 12 amino acids long. The germline V gene encodes CDR1 LGHDT and CDR2 YNNKEL (reference sequence). The CDR3 is CASSQGPDTQYF. The CDR3 coding sequence is TGTGCCAGCAGCCAAGGGCCAGATACGCAGTATTTT.

The rearrangement uses TRBV4-3 and TRBJ2-7, with a tentative D call TRBD2 (5 bases). CDR1 is LGHNA, CDR2 YSLEER, per germline. This CDR3 region has 15 residues. Trimming cost V 0 bases and J 4 bases, with 13 bases left between them. As DNA, the CDR3 is TGCGCCAGCAGCCAAGACTCTCCGGGGTTATACGAGCAGTACTTC. Protein sequence: CASSQDSPGLYEQYF.

In its sample, this clonotype was seen many times. The chain uses TRBV18 and TRBJ1-4; D is ambiguous. Germline CDR1 KGHSH, CDR2 LQKENI. CDR3 length: 15 residues. V lost 4 bases, J lost 2 bases, and 11 bases lay in between. CDR3 bases: TGTGCCAGCTCACGAGGTCAAGGTACTAATGAAAAACTGTTTTTT. It encodes CASSRGQGTNEKLFF.

The chain links TRBV10-3 to TRBJ2-1; the D gene is possibly TRBD2 (6 bases). The V end was cut by 0 bases, the J end by 4 bases, with 10 bases between. The CDR3 totals 15 residues. The germline V gene encodes CDR1 ENHRY and CDR2 SYGVKD. CDR3 sequence: CAISESVSGYNEQFF. CDR3 sequence (DNA): TGTGCCATCAGTGAGTCGGTTAGCGGATACAATGAGCAGTTCTTC.

Turning to this clonotype: A read error is possible here, since a much larger clone lies one base away. The chain couples TRBV15 to TRBJ1-1; no firm D call. This CDR3 contains 15 residues. The V gene's germline CDR1 is LNHNV and CDR2 YYDKDF (reference sequence). The CDR3 sequence is CVTSRDRVGNTEAFF. The CDR3 DNA is TGTGTCACCAGCAGAGATCGAGTAGGGAACACTGAAGCTTTCTTT.

This clonotype was counted many times. The gene calls are TRBV3-1 and TRBJ2-1; 8 positions match TRBD2. The CDR3 loop spans 15 amino acids. Trimming took 0 bases from V and 12 from J; bases not matched to a gene: 10. Germline V gene data show CDR1 as LGHDT and CDR2 as YNNKEL (reference sequence). CDR3 sequence (DNA): TGTGCCAGCAGCCAAGAGGGCTACGGGAGGGCCGGGCAGTTCTTC. Protein product: CASSQEGYGRAGQFF.

This clonotype was picked up many times. V usage is TRBV2 and J usage is TRBJ1-2; D possibly corresponds to TRBD1 (5 bases). V was trimmed by 4 bases and J by 4 bases, leaving 10 bases between them. CDR3 length: 13 residues. Germline loops: CDR1 SNHLY, CDR2 FYNNEI. In nucleotides, the CDR3 is TGTGCCAGCAGTGGACAGACTAGCTATGGCTACACCTTC. Translated: CASSGQTSYGYTF.

This clonotype occurred a few times. J is TRBJ2-1 and V is TRBV7-8; D is possibly TRBD2 (5 bases). The ends were cut back, 4 bases at V and 8 bases at J, with 18 bases in the middle. CDR1 SGHVS and CDR2 FQNEAQ come from the germline V gene. The CDR3 is 15 residues long. The CDR3 reads CASSSQRLGSDEQFF. CDR3 nucleotides: TGTGCCAGCAGCTCCCAGCGGTTGGGGTCGGATGAGCAGTTCTTC.

This clonotype was seen a few times. The chain uses TRBV6-1 and TRBJ1-5; D unresolved. V lost 6 bases and J 3 bases, leaving 9 bases between the germline ends. The CDR3 covers 13 residues. Germline V lookup: CDR1 MNHNS, CDR2 SASEGT. The CDR3 nucleotides read TGTGCCAGCAGGAGAAATCCCAATCAGCCCCAGCATTTT. This encodes CASRRNPNQPQHF.

This clonotype was observed many times. This chain uses TRBV30 with TRBJ2-1, with D perhaps matching TRBD1 (6 bases). The CDR3 consists of 16 residues. The V and J ends lost 0 bases and 4 bases respectively, with 16 bases between them. Germline CDR1 reads GTSNPN; CDR2 reads SVGIG (reference sequence). The CDR3 sequence: CAWSVLRDIRYNEQFF. DNA for the CDR3: TGTGCCTGGAGTGTACTCCGGGACATAAGGTACAATGAGCAGTTCTTC. Full variable domain (rest looked up from reference TRBV30 and TRBJ2-1): SQTIHQWPATLVQPVGSPLSLECTVEGTSNPNLYWYRQAAGRGLQLLFYSVGIGQISSEVPQNLSASRPQDRQFILSSKKLLLSDSGFYLCAWSVLRDIRYNEQFFGPGTRLTVL.

This clonotype was picked up a small number of times. Compared with germline, one end of the junction differs, possibly owing to a read error. The rearrangement uses TRBV10-3 and TRBJ2-5, with 10 bases that match TRBD2. There are 14 residues in the CDR3. Germline CDR1 reads ENHRY; CDR2 reads SYGVKD. The CDR3, as DNA: TGTGCCAGCAGTGAACCGGGACTAGCGGAGACCCAGTACTTC. Its translation: CASSEPGLAETQYF.

The table lists this clonotype with many counts. Here the CDR3 reads CASMRGVEETQYF. Here the CDR3 DNA reads TGTGCCAGTATGAGGGGAGTGGAAGAGACCCAGTACTTC. V gene TRBV12-3 or TRBV12-4 combines with J gene TRBJ2-5; the D gene could be TRBD1 or TRBD2 (5 bases each). Trimming shortened V by 9 bases and J by 3 bases, and 14 bases separated the two germline ends. The CDR3 has 13 amino acids.

In its sample, this clonotype was seen once. The chain employs TRBV6-2 or TRBV6-3 and TRBJ1-4; 8 bases fit TRBD1. Trimming cost V 4 bases and J 8 bases; bases outside gene matches: 3. This CDR3 spans 13 amino acids. Germline-derived CDR1 and CDR2 are MNHEY and SVGEGT. The chain's CDR3 is CASSSQGAEKLFF. The DNA of the CDR3 is TGTGCCAGCAGTTCGCAGGGGGCGGAAAAACTGTTTTTT.

This clonotype was seen repeatedly, ten times or more. CDR3 nucleotides: TGCAGTGCTAGCCCCTCCGGACAGGGGCTGAACACTGAAGCTTTCTTT. Protein sequence: CSASPSGQGLNTEAFF. The genes are TRBV20-1 and TRBJ1-1, with 9 bases matching TRBD1. The CDR3 length is 16 residues. The V gene end was trimmed by 3 bases and the J gene end by 0 bases; junction bases not matched to a gene: 8. In germline, CDR1 is DFQATT, CDR2 SNEGSKA (reference sequence).

The table lists this clonotype with a few counts. This CDR3 is CAISRQEGETQYF. CDR3 DNA: TGTGCCATCAGTAGACAGGAGGGAGAGACCCAGTACTTC. This chain links TRBV10-3 with TRBJ2-5, with D perhaps assigned TRBD1 or TRBD2 (6 bases each). This CDR3 has 13 amino acids. The V end lost 5 bases, the J end lost 4 bases, and 11 bases lay between the germline ends. CDR1 is ENHRY and CDR2 is SYGVKD in the germline V gene.

This sequence joins TRBV6-1 and TRBJ1-5; 9 bases agree with TRBD1. Losses at the gene ends were 3 bases for V and 1 base for J; bases not matched to a gene: 7. The CDR3 has 17 amino acids. In germline, CDR1 is MNHNS, CDR2 SASEGT. In DNA, the CDR3 is TGTGCCAGCAGTGAGGGACAGGGAGGCTACAGCAATCAGCCCCAGCATTTT. Amino acid sequence: CASSEGQGGYSNQPQHF.

The CDR3 DNA reads TGTGCCTGGAGCTCACAGGGGGTTTATAATTCACCCCTCCACTTT. Encoded protein: CAWSSQGVYNSPLHF. The V call is TRBV30, the J call TRBJ1-6; TRBD1 aligns across 8 bases. The CDR3 runs to 15 residues. Germline trimming cut 3 bases from V and 4 bases from J; bases unmatched to any gene: 5. CDR1 is GTSNPN, CDR2 SVGIG, per germline (reference sequence).